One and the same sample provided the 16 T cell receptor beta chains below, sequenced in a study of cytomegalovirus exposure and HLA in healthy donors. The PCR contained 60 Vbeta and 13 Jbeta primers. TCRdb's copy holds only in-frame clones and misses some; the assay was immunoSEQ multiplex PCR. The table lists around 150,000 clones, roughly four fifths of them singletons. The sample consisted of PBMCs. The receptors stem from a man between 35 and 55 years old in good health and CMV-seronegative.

The CDR3 DNA reads as TGTGCCAGCAGCCAATTGTCCAGGGGAATGAGTCGGGGCACCGGGGAGCTGTTTTTT. It specifies CASSQLSRGMSRGTGELFF. The chain has TRBV4-2 and TRBJ2-2; tentatively, D is TRBD1 (6 bases). The germline gives CDR1 LGHNA, CDR2 YNFKEQ. V lost 2 bases and J lost 4, with 23 bases in between. The length of the CDR3 is 19 residues.

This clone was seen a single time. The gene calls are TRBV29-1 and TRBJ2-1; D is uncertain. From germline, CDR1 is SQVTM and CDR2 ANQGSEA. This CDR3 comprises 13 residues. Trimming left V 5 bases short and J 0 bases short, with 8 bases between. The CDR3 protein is CSVPQSSYNEQFF. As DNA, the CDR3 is TGCAGCGTTCCACAGAGCTCCTACAATGAGCAGTTCTTC.

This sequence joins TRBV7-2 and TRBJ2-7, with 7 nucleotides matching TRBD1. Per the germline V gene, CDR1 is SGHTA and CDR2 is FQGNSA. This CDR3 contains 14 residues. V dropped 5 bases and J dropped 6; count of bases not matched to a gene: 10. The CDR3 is CASSLIEGAGEQYF. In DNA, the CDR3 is TGTGCCAGCAGCCTGATAGAGGGGGCGGGCGAGCAGTACTTC.

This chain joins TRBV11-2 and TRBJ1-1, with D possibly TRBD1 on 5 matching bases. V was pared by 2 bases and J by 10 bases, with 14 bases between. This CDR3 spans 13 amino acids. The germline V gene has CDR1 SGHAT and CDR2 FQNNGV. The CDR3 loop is CASSLSLQGGAFF. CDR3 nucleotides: TGTGCCAGCAGCTTATCCTTGCAGGGAGGAGCTTTCTTT.

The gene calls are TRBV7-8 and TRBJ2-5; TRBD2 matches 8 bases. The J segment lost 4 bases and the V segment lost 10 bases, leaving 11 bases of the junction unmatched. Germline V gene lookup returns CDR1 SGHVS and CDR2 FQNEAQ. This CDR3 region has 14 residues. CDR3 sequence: CATLGGAGGETQYF. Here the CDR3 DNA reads TGTGCCACCTTGGGGGGGGCGGGGGGAGAGACCCAGTACTTC.

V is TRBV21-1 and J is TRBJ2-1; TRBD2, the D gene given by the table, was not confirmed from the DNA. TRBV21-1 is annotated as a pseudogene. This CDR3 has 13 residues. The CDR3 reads CASSNGTFYEQFF. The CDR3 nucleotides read TGTGCCAGCAGCAATGGGACTTTTTATGAGCAGTTCTTC.

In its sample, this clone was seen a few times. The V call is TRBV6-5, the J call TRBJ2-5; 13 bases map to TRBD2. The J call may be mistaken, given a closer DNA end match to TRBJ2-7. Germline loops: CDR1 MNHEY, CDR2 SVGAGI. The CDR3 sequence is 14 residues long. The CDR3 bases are TGTGCCAGCAGTACTAGCGGGGGGGCCTACGAGCAGTACTTC. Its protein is CASSTSGGAYEQYF.

CDR3: CASSSGDTRNQPQHF. The CDR3, as DNA: TGTGCCAGCAGCTCTGGGGACACTCGCAATCAGCCCCAGCATTTT. This chain joins TRBV7-2 and TRBJ1-5, with D tentatively TRBD1 (6 bases). CDR1 SGHTA and CDR2 FQGNSA come from the germline V gene. The CDR3 is made up of 15 amino acids. V lost 4 bases and J 2 bases, leaving 12 bases between the germline ends.

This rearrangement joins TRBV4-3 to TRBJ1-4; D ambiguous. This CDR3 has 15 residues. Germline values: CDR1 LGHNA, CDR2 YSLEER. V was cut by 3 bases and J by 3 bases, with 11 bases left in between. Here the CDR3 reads CASSQEAVANEKLFF. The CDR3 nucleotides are TGCGCCAGCAGCCAGGAGGCAGTGGCTAATGAAAAACTGTTTTTT.

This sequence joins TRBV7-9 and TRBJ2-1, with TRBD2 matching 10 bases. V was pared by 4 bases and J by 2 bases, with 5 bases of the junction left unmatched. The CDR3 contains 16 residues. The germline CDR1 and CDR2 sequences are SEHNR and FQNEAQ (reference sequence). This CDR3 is CASSSGTSATYNEQFF. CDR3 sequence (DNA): TGTGCCAGCAGCTCCGGGACTAGCGCGACCTACAATGAGCAGTTCTTC.

CDR3 sequence reads: CASSLESGANQPQHF. The DNA of the CDR3 is TGTGCCAGCAGCTTGGAAAGCGGGGCGAACCAGCCCCAGCATTTT. The chain carries TRBV6-1 and TRBJ1-5; the D gene is possibly TRBD1 (5 bases). This CDR3 contains 15 residues. Trimming stripped 6 bases from V and 7 bases from J, with 19 bases between. Germline loops: CDR1 MNHNS, CDR2 SASEGT.

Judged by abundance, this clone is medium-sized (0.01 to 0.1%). Here the CDR3 reads CASSRAPDRAEQYF. In nucleotides, the CDR3 is TGTGCCAGCAGTCGAGCCCCCGACAGGGCCGAGCAGTACTTC. The chain carries TRBV6-6 and TRBJ2-7, with 7 bases aligning to TRBD1. V shed 5 bases and J 6 bases; nucleotides not matched to a gene: 10. There are 14 residues in the CDR3. Germline values: CDR1 MNHNY, CDR2 SVGAGI (reference sequence).

For the CDR3, the DNA is TGCGCCAGCAGTACCGGGACAGGGAGCTCCTATAATTCACCCCTCCACTTT. Residues: CASSTGTGSSYNSPLHF. This rearrangement joins TRBV5-1 to TRBJ1-6; 9 bases agree with TRBD1. From germline, CDR1 is SGHRS and CDR2 YFSETQ. V was pared by 5 bases and J by 0 bases, with 6 bases of the junction left unmatched. The CDR3 has 17 residues.

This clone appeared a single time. The CDR3 nucleotides are TGTGCCAGCAGCTTAGCTTTCAATCAGCCCCAGCATTTT. This sequence encodes CASSLAFNQPQHF. V usage is TRBV11-2 and J usage is TRBJ1-5; D uncertain. This CDR3 is 13 amino acids long. V lost 1 base and J 3 bases, leaving 4 bases between the germline ends. Germline CDR1 and CDR2: SGHAT and FQNNGV.

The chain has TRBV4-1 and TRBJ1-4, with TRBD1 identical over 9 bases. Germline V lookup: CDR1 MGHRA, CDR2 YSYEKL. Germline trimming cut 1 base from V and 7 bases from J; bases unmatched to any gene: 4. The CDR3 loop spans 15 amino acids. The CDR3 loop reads CASSQGTGEGEKLFF. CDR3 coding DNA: TGCGCCAGCAGCCAAGGGACAGGGGAAGGTGAAAAACTGTTTTTT.

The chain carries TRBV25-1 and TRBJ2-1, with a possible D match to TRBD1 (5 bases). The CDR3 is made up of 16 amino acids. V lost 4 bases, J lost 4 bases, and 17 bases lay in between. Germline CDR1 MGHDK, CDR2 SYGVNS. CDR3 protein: CASSGAGWGNYNEQFF. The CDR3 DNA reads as TGTGCCAGCAGTGGGGCAGGGTGGGGTAATTACAATGAGCAGTTCTTC.